The present TCR beta chain was sequenced within a study of blood T cell repertoires in COVID-19. Background on the study: Sources were T cells, B-cell-depleted T cells, or PBMCs; the material itself was cDNA or gDNA.

Trimming left V 4 bases short and J 7 bases short, with 18 bases between. Germline assignment: CDR1 LGHDT and CDR2 YNNKEL (reference sequence). The CDR3 loop spans 15 amino acids. Profiling relied on immunoSEQ multiplex PCR, and the TCRdb table lists in-frame clones only, not all of them. The repertoire holds 70,000 to 95,000 clones, with over 75% as singletons. Input material: peripheral blood. The chain joins TRBV3-1 (or the pseudogene TRBV3-2) to TRBJ2-3, with D perhaps TRBD2 (6 bases). The clonotype comes from a man in his 70s with acute or convalescent COVID-19. The CDR3 DNA follows: TGTGCCAGCAGCCTGGACGTTAGCGGCGCATATACGCAGTATTTT. It is translated as CASSLDVSGAYTQYF.